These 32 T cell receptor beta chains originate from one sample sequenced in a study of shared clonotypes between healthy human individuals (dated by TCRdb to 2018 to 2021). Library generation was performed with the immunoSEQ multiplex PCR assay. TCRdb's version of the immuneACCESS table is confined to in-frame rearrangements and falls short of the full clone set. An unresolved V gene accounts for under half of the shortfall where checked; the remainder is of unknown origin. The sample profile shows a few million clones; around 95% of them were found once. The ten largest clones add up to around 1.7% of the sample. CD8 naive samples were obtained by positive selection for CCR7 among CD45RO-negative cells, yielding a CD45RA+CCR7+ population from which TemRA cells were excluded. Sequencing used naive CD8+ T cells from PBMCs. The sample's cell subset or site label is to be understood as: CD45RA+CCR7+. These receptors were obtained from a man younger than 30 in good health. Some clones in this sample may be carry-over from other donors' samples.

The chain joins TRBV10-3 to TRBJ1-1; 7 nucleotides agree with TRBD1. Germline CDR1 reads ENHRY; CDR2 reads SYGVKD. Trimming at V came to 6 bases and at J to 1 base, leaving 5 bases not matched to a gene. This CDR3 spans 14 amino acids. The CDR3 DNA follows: TGTGCCATCAGCGCCTCAGGGGGGAACACTGAAGCTTTCTTT. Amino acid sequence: CAISASGGNTEAFF.

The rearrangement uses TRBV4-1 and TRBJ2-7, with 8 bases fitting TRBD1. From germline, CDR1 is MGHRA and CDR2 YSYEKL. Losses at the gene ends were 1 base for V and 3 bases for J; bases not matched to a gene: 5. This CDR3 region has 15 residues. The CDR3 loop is CASSQGTGLIYEQYF. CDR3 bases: TGCGCCAGCAGCCAAGGGACAGGGCTAATCTACGAGCAGTACTTC.

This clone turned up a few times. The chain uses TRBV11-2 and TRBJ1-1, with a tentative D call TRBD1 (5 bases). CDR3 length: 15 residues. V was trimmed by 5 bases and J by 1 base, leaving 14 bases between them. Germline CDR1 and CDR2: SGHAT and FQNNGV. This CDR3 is CASSPRRGRNTEAFF. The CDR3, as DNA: TGTGCCAGCAGCCCCAGGAGGGGAAGGAACACTGAAGCTTTCTTT. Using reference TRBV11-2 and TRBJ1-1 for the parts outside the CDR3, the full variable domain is EAGVAQSPRYKIIEKRQSVAFWCNPISGHATLYWYQQILGQGPKLLIQFQNNGVVDDSQLPKDRFSAERLKGVDSTLKIQPAKLEDSAVYLCASSPRRGRNTEAFFGQGTRLTVV.

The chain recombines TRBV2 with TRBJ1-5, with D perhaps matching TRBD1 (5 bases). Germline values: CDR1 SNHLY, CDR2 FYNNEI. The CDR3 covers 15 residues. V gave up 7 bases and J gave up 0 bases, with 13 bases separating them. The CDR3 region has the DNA TGTGCCAGCACCCTGGAGGGGAATAGCAATCAGCCCCAGCATTTT. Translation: CASTLEGNSNQPQHF.

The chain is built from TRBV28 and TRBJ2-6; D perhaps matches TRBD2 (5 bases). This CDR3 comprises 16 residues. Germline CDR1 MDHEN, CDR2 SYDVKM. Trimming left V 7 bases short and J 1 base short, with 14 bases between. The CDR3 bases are TGTGCCAGCAATCTCCGTGGGGAGTCTGGGGCCAACGTCCTGACTTTC. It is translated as CASNLRGESGANVLTF.

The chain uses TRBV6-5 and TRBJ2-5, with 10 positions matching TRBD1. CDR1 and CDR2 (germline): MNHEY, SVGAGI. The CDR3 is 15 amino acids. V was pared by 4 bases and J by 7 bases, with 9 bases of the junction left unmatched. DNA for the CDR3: TGTGCCAGCAGTTCCGGGACAGGGGCATTTGGGACCCAGTACTTC. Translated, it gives CASSSGTGAFGTQYF.

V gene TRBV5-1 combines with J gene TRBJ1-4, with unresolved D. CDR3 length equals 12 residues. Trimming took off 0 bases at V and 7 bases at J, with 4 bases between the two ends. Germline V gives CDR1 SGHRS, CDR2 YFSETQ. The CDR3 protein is CASSLVGEKLFF. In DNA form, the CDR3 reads TGCGCCAGCAGCTTGGTTGGTGAAAAACTGTTTTTT. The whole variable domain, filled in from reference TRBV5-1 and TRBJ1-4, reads KAGVTQTPRYLIKTRGQQVTLSCSPISGHRSVSWYQQTPGQGLQFLFEYFSETQRNKGNFPGRFSGRQFSNSRSEMNVSTLELGDSALYLCASSLVGEKLFFGSGTQLSVL.

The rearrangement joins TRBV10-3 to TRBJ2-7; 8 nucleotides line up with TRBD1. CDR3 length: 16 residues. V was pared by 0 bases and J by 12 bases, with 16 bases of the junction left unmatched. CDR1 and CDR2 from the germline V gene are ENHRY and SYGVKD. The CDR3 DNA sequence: TGTGCCATCAGTGAGTCTACGACAGGGGCCCTTCATTGGACGTACTTC. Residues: CAISESTTGALHWTYF.

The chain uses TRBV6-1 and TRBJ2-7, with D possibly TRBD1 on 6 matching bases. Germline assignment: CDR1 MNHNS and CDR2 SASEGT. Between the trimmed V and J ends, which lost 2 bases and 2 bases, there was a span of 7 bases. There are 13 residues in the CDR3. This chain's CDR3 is CASSERTAYEQYF. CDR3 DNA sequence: TGTGCCAGCAGTGAAAGGACAGCCTACGAGCAGTACTTC.

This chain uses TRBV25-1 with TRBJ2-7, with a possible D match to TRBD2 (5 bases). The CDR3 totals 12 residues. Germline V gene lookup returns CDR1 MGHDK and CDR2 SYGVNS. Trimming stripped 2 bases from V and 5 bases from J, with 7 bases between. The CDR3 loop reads CASSERENEQYF. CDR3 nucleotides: TGTGCCAGCAGTGAAAGGGAGAACGAGCAGTACTTC.

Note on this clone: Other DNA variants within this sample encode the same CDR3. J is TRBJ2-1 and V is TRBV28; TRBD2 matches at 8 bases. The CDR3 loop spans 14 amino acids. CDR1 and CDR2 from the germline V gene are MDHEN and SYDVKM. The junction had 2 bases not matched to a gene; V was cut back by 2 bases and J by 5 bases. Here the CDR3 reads CASSLAGGNNEQFF. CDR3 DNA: TGTGCCAGCAGTTTAGCGGGGGGCAACAATGAGCAGTTCTTC.

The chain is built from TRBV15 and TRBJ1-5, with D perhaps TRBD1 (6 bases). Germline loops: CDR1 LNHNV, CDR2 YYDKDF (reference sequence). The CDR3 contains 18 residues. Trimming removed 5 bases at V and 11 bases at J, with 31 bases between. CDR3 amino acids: CATSPHPRLQGTTLAQHF. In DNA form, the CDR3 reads TGTGCCACCAGCCCCCACCCCAGACTTCAGGGGACAACTCTGGCCCAGCATTTT.

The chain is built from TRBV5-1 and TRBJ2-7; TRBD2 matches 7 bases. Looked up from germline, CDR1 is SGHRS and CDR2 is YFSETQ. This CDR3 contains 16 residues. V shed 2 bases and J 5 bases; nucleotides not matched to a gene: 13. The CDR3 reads CASSLLGGIRADEQYF. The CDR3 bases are TGCGCCAGCAGCTTACTCGGGGGGATAAGGGCCGACGAGCAGTACTTC.

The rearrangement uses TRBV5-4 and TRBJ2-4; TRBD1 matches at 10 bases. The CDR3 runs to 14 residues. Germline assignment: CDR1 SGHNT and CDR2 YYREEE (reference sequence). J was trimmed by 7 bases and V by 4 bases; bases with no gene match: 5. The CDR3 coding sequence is TGTGCCAGCAGCCCCGGGACAGGGGAGAACATTCAGTACTTC. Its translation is CASSPGTGENIQYF.

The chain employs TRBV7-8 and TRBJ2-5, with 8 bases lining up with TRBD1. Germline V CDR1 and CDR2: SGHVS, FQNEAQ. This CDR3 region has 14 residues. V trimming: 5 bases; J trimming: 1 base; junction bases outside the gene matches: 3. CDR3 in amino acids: CASSQDRGQETQYF. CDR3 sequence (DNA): TGTGCCAGCAGCCAAGACAGGGGCCAAGAGACCCAGTACTTC.

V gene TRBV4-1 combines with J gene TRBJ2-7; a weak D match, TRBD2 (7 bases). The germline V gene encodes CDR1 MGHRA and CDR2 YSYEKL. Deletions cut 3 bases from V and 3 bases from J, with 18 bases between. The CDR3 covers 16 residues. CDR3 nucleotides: TGCGCCAGCAGCCACGGATTAGGGGGGGCCGACTACGAGCAGTACTTC. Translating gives CASSHGLGGADYEQYF.

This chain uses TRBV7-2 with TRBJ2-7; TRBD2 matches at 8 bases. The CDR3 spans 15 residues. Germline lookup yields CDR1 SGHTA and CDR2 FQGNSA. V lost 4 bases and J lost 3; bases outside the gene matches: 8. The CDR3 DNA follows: TGTGCCAGCAGCTCCCTAGCGGGCGTATACTACGAGCAGTACTTC. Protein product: CASSSLAGVYYEQYF.

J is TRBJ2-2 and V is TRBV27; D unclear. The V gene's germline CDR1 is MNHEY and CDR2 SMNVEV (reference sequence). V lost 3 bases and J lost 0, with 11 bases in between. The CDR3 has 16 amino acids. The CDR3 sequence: CASSFLRFANTGELFF. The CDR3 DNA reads TGTGCCAGCAGTTTTTTAAGATTTGCGAACACCGGGGAGCTGTTTTTT.

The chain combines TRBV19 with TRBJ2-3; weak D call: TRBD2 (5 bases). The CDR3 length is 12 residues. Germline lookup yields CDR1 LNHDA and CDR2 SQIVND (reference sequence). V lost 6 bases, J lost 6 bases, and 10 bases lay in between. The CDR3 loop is CASRERGDTQYF. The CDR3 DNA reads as TGTGCCAGTAGGGAGCGAGGGGATACGCAGTATTTT.

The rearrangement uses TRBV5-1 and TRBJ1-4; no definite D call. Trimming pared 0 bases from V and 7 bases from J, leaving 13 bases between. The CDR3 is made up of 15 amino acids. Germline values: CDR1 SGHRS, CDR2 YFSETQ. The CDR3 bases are TGCGCCAGCAGCTTGGAGCCGGGTCGGGGTGAAAAACTGTTTTTT. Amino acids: CASSLEPGRGEKLFF.

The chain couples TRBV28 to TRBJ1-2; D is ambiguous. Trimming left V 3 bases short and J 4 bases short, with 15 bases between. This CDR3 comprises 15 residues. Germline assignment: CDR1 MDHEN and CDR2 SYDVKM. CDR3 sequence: CASSFILNRSYGYTF. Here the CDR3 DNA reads TGTGCCAGCAGTTTCATATTAAACAGATCCTATGGCTACACCTTC.

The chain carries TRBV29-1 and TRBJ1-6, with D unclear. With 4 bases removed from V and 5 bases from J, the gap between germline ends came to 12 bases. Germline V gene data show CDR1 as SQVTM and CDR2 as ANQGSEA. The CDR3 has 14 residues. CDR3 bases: TGCAGCGTTGGACGCCGCCCAGATAATTCACCCCTCCACTTT. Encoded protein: CSVGRRPDNSPLHF.

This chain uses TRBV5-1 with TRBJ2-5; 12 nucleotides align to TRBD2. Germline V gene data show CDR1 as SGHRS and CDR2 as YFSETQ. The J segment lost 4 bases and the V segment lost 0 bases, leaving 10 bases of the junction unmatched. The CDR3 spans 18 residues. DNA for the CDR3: TGCGCCAGCAGCTTGGCGGCTAGCGGGAGGGCGGCTAGAGAGACCCAGTACTTC. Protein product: CASSLAASGRAARETQYF.

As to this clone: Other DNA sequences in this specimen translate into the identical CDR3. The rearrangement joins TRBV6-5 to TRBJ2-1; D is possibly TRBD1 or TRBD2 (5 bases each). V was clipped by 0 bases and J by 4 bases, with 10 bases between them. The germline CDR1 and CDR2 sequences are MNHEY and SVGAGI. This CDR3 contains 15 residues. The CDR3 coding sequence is TGTGCCAGCAGTTACTCGGGGACGGGGTACAATGAGCAGTTCTTC. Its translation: CASSYSGTGYNEQFF.

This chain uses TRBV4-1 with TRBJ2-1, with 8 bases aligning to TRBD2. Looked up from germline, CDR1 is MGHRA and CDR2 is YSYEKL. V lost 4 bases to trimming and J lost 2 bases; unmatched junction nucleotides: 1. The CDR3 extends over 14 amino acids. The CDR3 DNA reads TGCGCCAGCAGCCTAGCGGGACCCTACAATGAGCAGTTCTTC. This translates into CASSLAGPYNEQFF.

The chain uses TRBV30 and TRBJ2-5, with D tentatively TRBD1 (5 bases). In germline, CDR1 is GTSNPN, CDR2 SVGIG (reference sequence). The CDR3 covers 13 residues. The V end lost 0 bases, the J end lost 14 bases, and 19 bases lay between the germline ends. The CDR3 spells CAWSVGGNRISYF. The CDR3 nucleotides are TGTGCCTGGAGTGTCGGTGGGAACAGGATCAGTTACTTC.

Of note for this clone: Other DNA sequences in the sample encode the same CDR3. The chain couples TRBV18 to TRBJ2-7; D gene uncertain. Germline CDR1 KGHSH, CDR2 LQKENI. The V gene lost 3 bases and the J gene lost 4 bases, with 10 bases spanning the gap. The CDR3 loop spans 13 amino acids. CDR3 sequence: CASSPSDRYEQYF. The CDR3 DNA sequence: TGTGCCAGCTCACCCTCAGATCGGTACGAGCAGTACTTC.

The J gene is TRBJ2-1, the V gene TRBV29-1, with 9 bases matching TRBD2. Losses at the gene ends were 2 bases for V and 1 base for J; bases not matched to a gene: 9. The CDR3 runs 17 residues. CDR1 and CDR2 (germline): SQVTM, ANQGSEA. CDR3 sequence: CSVEFVSGRLSYNEQFF. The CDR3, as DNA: TGCAGCGTTGAATTTGTAAGCGGGAGGTTGTCCTACAATGAGCAGTTCTTC.

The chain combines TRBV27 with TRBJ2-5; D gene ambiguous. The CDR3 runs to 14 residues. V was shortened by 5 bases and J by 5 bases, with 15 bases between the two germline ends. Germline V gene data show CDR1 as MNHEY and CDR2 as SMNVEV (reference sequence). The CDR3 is CASSGQATHETQYF. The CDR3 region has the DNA TGTGCCAGCAGTGGTCAAGCGACGCATGAGACCCAGTACTTC.

CDR3 DNA: TGCGCCAGCAGCTTTGAGCGGACACCATCCTACGAGCAGTACTTC. Translation gives CASSFERTPSYEQYF. This chain joins TRBV5-1 and TRBJ2-7; D may be TRBD1 or TRBD2 (5 bases each). The CDR3 runs 15 residues. Germline V gives CDR1 SGHRS, CDR2 YFSETQ. Trimming took 2 bases from V and 1 from J, leaving 13 bases between them.

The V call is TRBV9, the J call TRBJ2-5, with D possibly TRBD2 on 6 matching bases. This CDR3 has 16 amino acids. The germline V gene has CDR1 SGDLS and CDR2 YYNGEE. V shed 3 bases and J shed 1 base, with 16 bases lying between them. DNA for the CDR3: TGTGCCAGCAGCGCCTACGGGGGAACCGGCCAAGAGACCCAGTACTTC. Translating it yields CASSAYGGTGQETQYF.

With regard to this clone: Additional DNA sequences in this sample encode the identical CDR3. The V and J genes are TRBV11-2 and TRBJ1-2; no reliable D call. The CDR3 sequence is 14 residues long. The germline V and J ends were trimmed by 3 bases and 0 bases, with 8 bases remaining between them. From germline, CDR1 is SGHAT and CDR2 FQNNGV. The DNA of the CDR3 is TGTGCCAGCAGCTTGGGTAGTGCTAACTATGGCTACACCTTC. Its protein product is CASSLGSANYGYTF.